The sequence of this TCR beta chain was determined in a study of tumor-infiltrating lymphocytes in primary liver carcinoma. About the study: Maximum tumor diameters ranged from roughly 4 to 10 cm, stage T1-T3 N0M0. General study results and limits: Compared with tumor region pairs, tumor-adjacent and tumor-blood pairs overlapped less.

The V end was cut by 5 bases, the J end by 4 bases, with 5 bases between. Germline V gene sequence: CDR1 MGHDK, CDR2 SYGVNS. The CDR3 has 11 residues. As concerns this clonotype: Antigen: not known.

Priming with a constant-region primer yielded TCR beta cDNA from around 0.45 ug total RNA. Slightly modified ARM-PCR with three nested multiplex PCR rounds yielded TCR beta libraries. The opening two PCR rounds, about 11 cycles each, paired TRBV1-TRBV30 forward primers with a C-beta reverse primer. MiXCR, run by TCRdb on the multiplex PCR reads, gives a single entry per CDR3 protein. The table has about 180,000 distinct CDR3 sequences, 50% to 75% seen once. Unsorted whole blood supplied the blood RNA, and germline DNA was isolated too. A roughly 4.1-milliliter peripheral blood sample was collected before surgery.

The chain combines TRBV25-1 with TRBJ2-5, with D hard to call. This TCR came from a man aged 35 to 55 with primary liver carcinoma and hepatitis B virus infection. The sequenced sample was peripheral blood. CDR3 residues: CASSNGETQYF. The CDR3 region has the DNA TGTGCCAGCAGTAATGGAGAGACCCAGTACTTC. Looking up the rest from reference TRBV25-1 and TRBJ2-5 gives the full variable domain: EADIYQTPRYLVIGTGKKITLECSQTMGHDKMYWYQQDPGMELHLIHYSYGVNSTEKGDLSSESTVSRIRTEHFPLTLESARPSHTSQYLCASSNGETQYFGPGTRLLVL.